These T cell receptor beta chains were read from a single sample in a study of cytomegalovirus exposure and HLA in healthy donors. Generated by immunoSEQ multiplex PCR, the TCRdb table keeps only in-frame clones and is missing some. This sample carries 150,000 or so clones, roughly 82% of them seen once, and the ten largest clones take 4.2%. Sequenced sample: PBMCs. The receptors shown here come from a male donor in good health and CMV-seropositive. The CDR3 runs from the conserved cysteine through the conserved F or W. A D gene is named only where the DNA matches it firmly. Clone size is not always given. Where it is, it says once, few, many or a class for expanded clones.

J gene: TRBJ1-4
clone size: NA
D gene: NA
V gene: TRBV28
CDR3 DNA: TGTGCCAGCAGTTCTCACAATGAAGAAAAACTGTTTTTT
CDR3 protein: CASSSHNEEKLFF

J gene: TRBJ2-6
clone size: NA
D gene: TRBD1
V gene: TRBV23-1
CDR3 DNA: TGCGCCAGCAGTCAGACCGGGACAGGGAGTTTTGGAGGGAGAATCTCTGGGGCCAACGGCCTGACTTTC
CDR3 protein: CASSQTGTGSFGGRISGANGLTF

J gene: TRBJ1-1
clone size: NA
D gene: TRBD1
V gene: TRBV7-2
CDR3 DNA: TGTGCCAGCAGTTTACCAGGGGGCCGGACTGAAGCTTTCTTT
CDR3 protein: CASSLPGGRTEAFF

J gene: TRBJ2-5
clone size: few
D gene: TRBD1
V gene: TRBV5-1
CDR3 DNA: TGCGCCAGCAGCCGCCTTAAAGGACAGGGTGAAGAGACCCAGTACTTC
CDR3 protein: CASSRLKGQGEETQYF

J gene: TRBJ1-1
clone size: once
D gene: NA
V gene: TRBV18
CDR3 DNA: TGTGCCAGCTCACCAAACAGGGAGAGGGTCACTGAAGCTTTCTTT
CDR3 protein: CASSPNRERVTEAFF

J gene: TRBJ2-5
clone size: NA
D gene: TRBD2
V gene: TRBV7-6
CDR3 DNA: TGTGCCAGCAGCCCGAGGGGTAGCGGGGCGACCCAAGAGACCCAGTACTTC
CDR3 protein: CASSPRGSGATQETQYF

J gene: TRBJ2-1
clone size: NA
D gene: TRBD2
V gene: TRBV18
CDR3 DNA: TGTGCCAGCTCACCACAGGGAGGGGTAGTCGATGAGCAGTTCTTC
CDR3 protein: CASSPQGGVVDEQFF

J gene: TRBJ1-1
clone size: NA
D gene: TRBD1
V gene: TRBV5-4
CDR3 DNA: TGTGCCAGCAGCCAATTCAGGGGGACTGAAGCTTTCTTT
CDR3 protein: CASSQFRGTEAFF

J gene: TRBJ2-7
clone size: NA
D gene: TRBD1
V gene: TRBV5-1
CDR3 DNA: TGCGCCAGCAGCCCTGGACAGGGGCTCCCCTACGAGCAGTACTTC
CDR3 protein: CASSPGQGLPYEQYF

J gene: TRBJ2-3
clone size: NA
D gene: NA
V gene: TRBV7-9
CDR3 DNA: TGTGCCAGCAGCTTAGACGGAGGTACTAGCACAGATACGCAGTATTTT
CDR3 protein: CASSLDGGTSTDTQYF

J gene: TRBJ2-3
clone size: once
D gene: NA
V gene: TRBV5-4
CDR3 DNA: TGTGCCAGTGGAGGGGTATTAACAGATACGCAGTATTTT
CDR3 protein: CASGGVLTDTQYF

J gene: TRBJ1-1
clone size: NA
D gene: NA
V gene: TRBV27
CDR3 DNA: TGTGCCAGCAGAGACATACCAAACACTGAAGCTTTCTTT
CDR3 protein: CASRDIPNTEAFF

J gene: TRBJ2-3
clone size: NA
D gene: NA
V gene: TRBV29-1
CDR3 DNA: TGCAGCGTTGAAGTTCAGAACACAGATACGCAGTATTTT
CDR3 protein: CSVEVQNTDTQYF

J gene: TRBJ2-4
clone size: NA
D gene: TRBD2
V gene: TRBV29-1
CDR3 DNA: TGCAGCGTGTCCAGCGGGGGGATAGCCAAAAACAGTCAGTACTTC
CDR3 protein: CSVSSGGIAKNSQYF

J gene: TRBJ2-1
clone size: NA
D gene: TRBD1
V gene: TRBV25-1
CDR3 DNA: TGTGCCAGCAGTGGGTTCGGCAGGGGGTTTTACAATGAGCAGTTCTTC
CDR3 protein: CASSGFGRGFYNEQFF

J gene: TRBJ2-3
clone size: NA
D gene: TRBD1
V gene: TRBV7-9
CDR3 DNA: TGTTCCAGCAGCCCGACAGGGGTTGATACGCAGTATTTT
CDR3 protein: CSSSPTGVDTQYF

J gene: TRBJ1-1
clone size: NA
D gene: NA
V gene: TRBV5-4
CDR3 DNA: TGTGCCAGCAGCTTACAGGGAATGAACACTGAAGCTTTCTTT
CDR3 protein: CASSLQGMNTEAFF

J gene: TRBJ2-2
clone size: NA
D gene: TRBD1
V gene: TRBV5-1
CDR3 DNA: TGCGCCAGTCGGAGGACAGGGATGAACACCGGGGAGCTGTTTTTT
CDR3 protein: CASRRTGMNTGELFF

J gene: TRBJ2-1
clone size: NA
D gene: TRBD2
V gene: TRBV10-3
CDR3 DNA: TGTGCCATCAGTGAGGCCGGGGGGGGGACTAGCGGGAGATTTGACCCCAATGAGCAGTTCTTC
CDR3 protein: CAISEAGGGTSGRFDPNEQFF

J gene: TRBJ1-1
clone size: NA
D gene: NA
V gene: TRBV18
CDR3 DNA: TGTGCCAGCTCACCAGGGGGGAAAAACACTGAAGCTTTCTTT
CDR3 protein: CASSPGGKNTEAFF

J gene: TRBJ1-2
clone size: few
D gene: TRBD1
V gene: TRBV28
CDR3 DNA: TGTGCCAGCAGTCGGACAGGGGCTGGGGACACCTTC
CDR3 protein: CASSRTGAGDTF

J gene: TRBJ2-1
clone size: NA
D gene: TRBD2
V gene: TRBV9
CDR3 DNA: TGTGCCAGCAGCGTATCGAGCGGGGGAGGTGATGAGCAGTTCTTC
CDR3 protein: CASSVSSGGGDEQFF

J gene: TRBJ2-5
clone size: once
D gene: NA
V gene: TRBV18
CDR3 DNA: TGTGCCAGCTCACCAGAGGGGACAACCAAAGAGACCCAGTACTTC
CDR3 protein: CASSPEGTTKETQYF

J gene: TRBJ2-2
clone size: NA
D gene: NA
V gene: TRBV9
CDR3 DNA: TGTGCCAGCAGCGTAGGCTTTAGCGTACGGGAGCTGTTTTTT
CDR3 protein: CASSVGFSVRELFF

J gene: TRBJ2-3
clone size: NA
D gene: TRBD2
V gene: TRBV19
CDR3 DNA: TGTGCCAGTAGTATGCCCTCGGGAGCGGGGGCGGATACGCAGTATTTT
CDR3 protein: CASSMPSGAGADTQYF

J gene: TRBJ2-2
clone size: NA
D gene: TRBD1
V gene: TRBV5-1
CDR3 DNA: TGCGCCAGCAGCTTGGCCGGACAGGGGAACACCGGGGAGCTGTTTTTT
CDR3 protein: CASSLAGQGNTGELFF

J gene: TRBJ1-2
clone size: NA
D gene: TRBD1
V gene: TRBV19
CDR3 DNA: TGTGCCAGTAGGGACAGGGACCACGGCTATGGCTACACCTTC
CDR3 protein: CASRDRDHGYGYTF

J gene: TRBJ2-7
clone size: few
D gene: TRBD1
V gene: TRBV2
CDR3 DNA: TGTGCCAGCAATCTGACAGGGGCGCGGGAGCAGTACTTC
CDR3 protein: CASNLTGAREQYF

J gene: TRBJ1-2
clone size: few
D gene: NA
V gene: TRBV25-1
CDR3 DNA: TGTGCCAGCCGCGCCCAGGGGTCCCATGGCTACACCTTC
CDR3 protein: CASRAQGSHGYTF

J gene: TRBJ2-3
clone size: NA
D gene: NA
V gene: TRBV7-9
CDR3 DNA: TGTGCCAGCAGCGTTGACAGTCTATATGACACAGATACGCAGTATTTT
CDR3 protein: CASSVDSLYDTDTQYF

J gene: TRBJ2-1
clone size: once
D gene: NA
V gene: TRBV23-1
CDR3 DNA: TGCGCCAGCGGTGGCGGGGGCCCCTCCTACAATGAGCAGTTCTTC
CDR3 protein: CASGGGGPSYNEQFF

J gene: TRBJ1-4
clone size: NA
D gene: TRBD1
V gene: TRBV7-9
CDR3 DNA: TGTTCCAGCAGCTTCCGGACAGGGCAAAATAAAAAACTGTTTTTT
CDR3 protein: CSSSFRTGQNKKLFF

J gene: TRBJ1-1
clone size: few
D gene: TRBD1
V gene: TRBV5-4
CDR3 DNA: TGTGCCAGCAGCAGGGGACAGGGGAACACTGAAGCTTTCTTT
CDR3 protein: CASSRGQGNTEAFF

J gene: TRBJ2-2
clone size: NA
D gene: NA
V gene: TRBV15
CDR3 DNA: TGTGCCACCAGCAGGGCAGGGATAGGCACCGGGGAGCTGTTTTTT
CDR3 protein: CATSRAGIGTGELFF

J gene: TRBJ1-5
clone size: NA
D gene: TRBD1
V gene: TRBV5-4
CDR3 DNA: TGTGCCAGCAGCAAAGACAGGGAAGGATCCCAGCATTTT
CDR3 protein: CASSKDREGSQHF

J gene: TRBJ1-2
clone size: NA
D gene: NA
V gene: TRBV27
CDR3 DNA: TGTGCCAGCAGTTTATTGGGGACAAACTATGGCTACACCTTC
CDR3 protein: CASSLLGTNYGYTF

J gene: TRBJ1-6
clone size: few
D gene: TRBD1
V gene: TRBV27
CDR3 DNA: TGTGCCAGCAGAGCTCAACCGCCGGGACAGTCTTATAATTCACCCCTCCACTTT
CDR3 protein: CASRAQPPGQSYNSPLHF

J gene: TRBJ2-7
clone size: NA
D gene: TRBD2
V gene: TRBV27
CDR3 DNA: TGTGCCAGCAGGGAGCCGGGACTAGCGCTTACGCAGTACTTC
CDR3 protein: CASREPGLALTQYF

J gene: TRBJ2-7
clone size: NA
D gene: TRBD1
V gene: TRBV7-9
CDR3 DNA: TGTGCCAGCAGCTTGGCAGGGGGCATCTACGAGCAGTACTTC
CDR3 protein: CASSLAGGIYEQYF

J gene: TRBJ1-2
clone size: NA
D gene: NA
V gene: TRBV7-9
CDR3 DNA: TGTTCCAGCAGCGCGGGAGCGGGCTATGGCTACACCTTC
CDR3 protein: CSSSAGAGYGYTF

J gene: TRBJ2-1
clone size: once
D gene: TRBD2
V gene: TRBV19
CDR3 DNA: TGTGCCAGTAGTATGTTAAGCGGGAGACCATACAATGAGCAGTTCTTC
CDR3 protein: CASSMLSGRPYNEQFF

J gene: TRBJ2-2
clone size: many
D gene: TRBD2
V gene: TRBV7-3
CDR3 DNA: TGTGCCAGCAGCTCCGGGACTAGCGGCGGGGAGCTGTTTTTT
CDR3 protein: CASSSGTSGGELFF

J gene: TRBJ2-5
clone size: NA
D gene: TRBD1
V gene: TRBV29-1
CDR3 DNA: TGCAGCCATACCGGGACAGGGGCCCAAGAGACCCAGTACTTC
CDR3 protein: CSHTGTGAQETQYF

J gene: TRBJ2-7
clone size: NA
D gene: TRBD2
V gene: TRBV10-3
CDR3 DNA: TGTGCCATCAGGGGGACTAGCGGATACGAGCAGTACTTC
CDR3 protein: CAIRGTSGYEQYF

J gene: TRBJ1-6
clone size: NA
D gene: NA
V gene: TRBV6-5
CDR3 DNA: TGTGCCAGCAGTTACTCATTGCGGTCCTCACCCCTCCACTTT
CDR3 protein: CASSYSLRSSPLHF

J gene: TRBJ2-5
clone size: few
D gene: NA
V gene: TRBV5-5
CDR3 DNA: TGTGCCAGCAGCGGAGGAGGGGGCGGAGAGACCCAGTACTTC
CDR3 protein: CASSGGGGGETQYF

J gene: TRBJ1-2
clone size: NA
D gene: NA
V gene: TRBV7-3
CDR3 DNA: TGTTCCAGCAGTCCCGGGGGGACGGACTATGGCTACACCTTC
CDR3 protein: CSSSPGGTDYGYTF

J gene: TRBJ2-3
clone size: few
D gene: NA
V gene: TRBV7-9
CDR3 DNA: TGTGGCGGCGGTAGCACAGATACGCAGTATTTT
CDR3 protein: CGGGSTDTQYF

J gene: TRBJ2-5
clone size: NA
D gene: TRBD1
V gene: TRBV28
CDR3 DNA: TGTGCCAGCAGCGGGACAGGGTTGAGGGAGACCCAGTACTTC
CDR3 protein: CASSGTGLRETQYF

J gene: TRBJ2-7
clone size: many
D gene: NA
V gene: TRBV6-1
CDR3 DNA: TGTGCCAGCAGTGAAGGCCCCGAAACAGCCACCTACGAGCAGTACTTC
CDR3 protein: CASSEGPETATYEQYF

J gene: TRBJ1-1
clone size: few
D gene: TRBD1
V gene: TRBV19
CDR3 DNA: TGTGCCAGTAGTCAGGGACAGGGCCTTGAAGCTTTCTTT
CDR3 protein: CASSQGQGLEAFF

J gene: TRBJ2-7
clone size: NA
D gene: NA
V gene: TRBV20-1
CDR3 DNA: TGCAGTGCCGACGACAGGTACGAGCAGTACTTC
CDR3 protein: CSADDRYEQYF

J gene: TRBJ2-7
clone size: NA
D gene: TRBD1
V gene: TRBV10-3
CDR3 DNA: TGTGCCATCAGTGACCGACAGGGATGGGGCTACGAGCAGTACTTC
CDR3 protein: CAISDRQGWGYEQYF

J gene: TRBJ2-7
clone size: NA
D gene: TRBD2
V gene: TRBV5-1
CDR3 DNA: TGCGCCAGCAGCTTAAGGGCGGGGGGCTCCTACGAGCAGTACTTC
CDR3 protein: CASSLRAGGSYEQYF

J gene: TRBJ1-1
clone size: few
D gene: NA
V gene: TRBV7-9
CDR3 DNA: TGTGCCAGCAGCTTCCCTAAGCTGGGGCTGACTGAAGCTTTCTTT
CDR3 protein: CASSFPKLGLTEAFF